A single sample gave rise to the 19 T cell receptor beta chains below, sequenced in a study of blood T cells in healthy people across ages. Sample-barcoded 5' priming and a J-beta primer mix drove a second PCR of roughly 6 to 12 cycles. MiXCR, run by TCRdb on the 5' RACE reads, gives a single entry per CDR3 protein. The table shows 750,000 to 1,000,000 distinct CDR3 sequences, with around 29% occurring only once. These data were likewise used in another study, on T cells of mothers and their children.

Specimen: blood. These TCRs come from a woman aged 40 to 49 in good health.

In the case of this clonotype: A clone one base away is much larger, so this may be a read error. J is TRBJ2-7 and V is TRBV12-3 or TRBV12-4; TRBD1 matches at 10 bases. The CDR3 spans 15 residues. The CDR3 coding sequence is TGTGCCGGCAGGCTCGAAGGACAGGGGGCCTACGAGCAGTACTTC. Protein product: CAGRLEGQGAYEQYF.

The rearrangement joins TRBV5-1 to TRBJ1-4; D unresolved. CDR3 size: 14 residues. Trimming pared 1 base from V and 4 bases from J, leaving 8 bases between. Germline loops: CDR1 SGHRS, CDR2 YFSETQ. This chain's CDR3 is CASSLNSHNEKLFF. The CDR3 DNA reads as TGCGCCAGCAGCTTGAACAGCCATAATGAAAAACTGTTTTTT.

The CDR3 DNA reads TGTGCCAGCAGTACTCGGATCGATGAGCAGTTCTTC. Translating it yields CASSTRIDEQFF. The chain couples TRBV7-2 to TRBJ2-1; D not resolved. Trimming took off 6 bases at V and 8 bases at J, with 11 bases between the two ends. CDR1 and CDR2 from the germline V gene are SGHTA and FQGNSA. The CDR3 consists of 12 residues. Combining the CDR3 with reference TRBV7-2 and TRBJ2-1 gives the whole variable domain GAGVSQSPSNKVTEKGKDVELRCDPISGHTALYWYRQSLGQGLEFLIYFQGNSAPDKSGLPSDRFSAERTGGSVSTLTIQRTQQEDSAVYLCASSTRIDEQFFGPGTRLTVL.

This chain connects TRBV20-1 to TRBJ2-1; D tentatively reads TRBD1 or TRBD2 (5 bases each). Germline CDR1 DFQATT, CDR2 SNEGSKA (reference sequence). There are 13 residues in the CDR3. V lost 1 base and J 6 bases, leaving 10 bases between the germline ends. The CDR3, as DNA: TGCAGTGCTAGAGCCCCGGGACGCAATGAGCAGTTCTTC. Protein sequence: CSARAPGRNEQFF.

A few counts support this clonotype. The genes are TRBV7-2 and TRBJ1-3; 8 bases line up with TRBD1. V gave up 0 bases and J gave up 0 bases; unmatched junction bases: 4. CDR3 length: 17 amino acids. Germline lookup yields CDR1 SGHTA and CDR2 FQGNSA. The CDR3 reads CASSLAGQGISGNTIYF. DNA of the CDR3: TGTGCCAGCAGCTTAGCAGGACAGGGAATCTCTGGAAACACCATATATTTT.

The chain has TRBV12-3 or TRBV12-4 and TRBJ2-3; D is possibly TRBD1 (5 bases). The germline V and J ends were trimmed by 7 bases and 0 bases, with 11 bases remaining between them. The CDR3 loop spans 14 amino acids. CDR3 residues: CASTTWTSTDTQYF. The CDR3 DNA reads as TGTGCCAGCACCACCTGGACAAGCACAGATACGCAGTATTTT.

The chain is built from TRBV7-9 and TRBJ1-4, with TRBD1 matching over 12 bases. Germline loops: CDR1 SEHNR, CDR2 FQNEAQ (reference sequence). The CDR3 has 17 amino acids. Trimming took 5 bases from V and 8 from J; bases not matched to a gene: 12. CDR3 sequence (DNA): TGTGCCAGCAGCCTAGGGACAGGGGGCTTTTCGCGGGAAAAACTGTTTTTT. The encoded protein is CASSLGTGGFSREKLFF.

The V and J genes are TRBV28 and TRBJ1-2, with a weak D call TRBD1 (6 bases). This CDR3 spans 13 amino acids. The germline V and J ends were trimmed by 6 bases and 6 bases, with 14 bases remaining between them. The germline V gene has CDR1 MDHEN and CDR2 SYDVKM. The CDR3 DNA follows: TGTGCCAGCAGCTATGGCAGGGGTGATGGCTACACCTTC. It yields the protein CASSYGRGDGYTF.

This clonotype was found a few times. The rearrangement uses TRBV19 and TRBJ2-1, with 11 bases that match TRBD1. This CDR3 has 15 amino acids. The germline V gene has CDR1 LNHDA and CDR2 SQIVND (reference sequence). With V trimmed by 7 bases and J by 2 bases, 4 bases remained unmatched. CDR3 DNA: TGTGCCAGTACCACGGGACAGGGGGCCTACAATGAGCAGTTCTTC. It yields the protein CASTTGQGAYNEQFF.

A few counts support this clonotype. The genes are TRBV2 and TRBJ1-2, with 7 nucleotides matching TRBD1. After removal of 7 bases from V and 10 bases from J, the junction contained 15 bases not matched to a gene. CDR3 length: 14 residues. CDR1 and CDR2 from the germline V gene are SNHLY and FYNNEI. DNA for the CDR3: TGTGCCAGCACCCCTGACCGGGACAGAATAGTCTACACCTTC. Its translation: CASTPDRDRIVYTF.

The rearrangement links TRBV28 to TRBJ2-5, with no clear D. The end of the DNA fits TRBJ2-7 better, so the J call may be wrong. The CDR3 is 15 residues long. CDR1 MDHEN and CDR2 SYDVKM come from the germline V gene. The chain's CDR3 is CASSSKGRTVYEQYF. Here the CDR3 DNA reads TGTGCCAGCAGTTCGAAAGGACGGACCGTGTACGAGCAGTACTTC.

This clonotype was seen only a few times. The rearrangement links TRBV7-2 to TRBJ2-4; 7 nucleotides agree with TRBD2. The DNA end is more similar to TRBJ2-7, so the J call may be wrong. The CDR3 totals 16 residues. CDR1 and CDR2 from the germline V gene are SGHTA and FQGNSA. CDR3: CASSLDGAGRPYEQYF. In DNA form, the CDR3 reads TGTGCCAGCAGCTTAGATGGAGCGGGGCGACCCTACGAGCAGTACTTC.

The rearrangement joins TRBV12-3 or TRBV12-4 to TRBJ1-1; 7 positions agree with TRBD1. Trimming at V came to 6 bases and at J to 0 bases, leaving 10 bases not matched to a gene. The CDR3 spans 16 residues. The CDR3 region is CASSSGQARMNTEAFF. The CDR3, as DNA: TGTGCCAGCAGCTCCGGACAGGCTAGGATGAACACTGAAGCTTTCTTT.

Ten or more counts support this clonotype. This chain joins TRBV5-1 and TRBJ2-4; D might be TRBD1 (5 bases). CDR1 SGHRS and CDR2 YFSETQ come from the germline V gene. Trimming removed 0 bases from V and 2 bases from J, with 12 bases in between. There are 16 residues in the CDR3. The CDR3 DNA reads TGCGCCAGCAGCTTGGGACAGAGTATCCCCAAAAACATTCAGTACTTC. Protein product: CASSLGQSIPKNIQYF.

This chain uses TRBV29-1 with TRBJ1-1; no definite D call. The germline CDR1 and CDR2 sequences are SQVTM and ANQGSEA. Trimming shortened V by 5 bases and J by 3 bases, and 16 bases separated the two germline ends. The CDR3 has 14 residues. CDR3 loop: CSVLPRELDTEAFF. CDR3 sequence (DNA): TGCAGCGTTCTTCCCCGGGAATTGGACACTGAAGCTTTCTTT.

This clonotype was found many times. This chain links TRBV5-1 with TRBJ2-1, with 8 nucleotides matching TRBD2. The V segment lost 7 bases and the J segment 6 bases; nucleotides outside the gene matches: 3. The CDR3 totals 12 residues. From germline, CDR1 is SGHRS and CDR2 YFSETQ. CDR3 sequence reads: CASSGGVNEQFF. The CDR3 nucleotides read TGCGCCAGCTCGGGAGGGGTCAATGAGCAGTTCTTC.

This clonotype was detected many times. The chain has TRBV3-1 and TRBJ2-7; 10 bases agree with TRBD2. The CDR3 runs to 14 residues. CDR1 is LGHDT and CDR2 is YNNKEL in the germline V gene (reference sequence). Trimming took 10 bases from V and 5 from J; bases not matched to a gene: 11. CDR3 region: CATSLSSGSHEQYF. DNA for the CDR3: TGTGCCACCTCCCTCTCTAGCGGGAGTCACGAGCAGTACTTC.

This clonotype showed up just a few times. The CDR3 DNA follows: TGTGCCAGCAGTGAACCTCCGGAGGAGACCCAGTACTTC. Translating it yields CASSEPPEETQYF. The chain combines TRBV2 with TRBJ2-5, with D unclear. Trimming cost V 2 bases and J 5 bases, with 9 bases left between them. CDR1 is SNHLY and CDR2 is FYNNEI in the germline V gene. CDR3 length: 13 amino acids.

This clonotype was counted only a few times. One end of the junction does not line up with germline, which may come from a read error. This chain links TRBV24-1 with TRBJ2-1, with TRBD1 identical over 10 bases. This CDR3 region has 16 residues. Per the germline V gene, CDR1 is KGHDR and CDR2 is SFDVKD. This CDR3 reads CATSDPGQGGYNEQFF. The CDR3 coding sequence is TGCGCCACCAGTGATCCCGGACAGGGGGGTTACAATGAGCAGTTCTTC.